The 6 T cell receptor beta chains given below trace back to one sample, sequenced in a study of cytotoxic CD8 clonotypes in ibrutinib-treated CLL (TCRdb year 2021). Library prep was done by the immunoSEQ multiplex PCR assay. Here the immuneACCESS table is served through TCRdb, limited to in-frame sequences with V and J called. Missing clones are a known gap in these copies; in checked studies unresolved V genes cover under half, and the rest lacks a known reason. Recorded for this sample are about 200,000 clones; about four fifths of them occurred a single time. The top ten clonotypes cover about an eighth of the sample. Read against the paper, the sample's time point label means: about twelve months on ibrutinib. The material sequenced was PBMCs, taken after 12 months of ibrutinib treatment. The receptors were sampled from a human donor with chronic lymphocytic leukemia.

The chain uses TRBV10-2 and TRBJ1-4; D gene uncertain. The V gene's germline CDR1 is WSHSY and CDR2 SAAADI. This CDR3 spans 13 amino acids. V was cut by 2 bases and J by 4 bases, with 5 bases left in between. DNA of the CDR3: TGCGCCAGCAGTGAGGTGGTTAATGAAAAACTGTTTTTT. Its protein product is CASSEVVNEKLFF.

The V call is TRBV7-9, the J call TRBJ2-3; D is perhaps TRBD1 or TRBD2 (5 bases each). The germline V gene has CDR1 SEHNR and CDR2 FQNEAQ (reference sequence). The CDR3 consists of 13 residues. V was pared by 5 bases and J by 1 base, with 7 bases between. The CDR3 DNA reads TGTGCCAGCAGCAGGGACGGCACAGATACGCAGTATTTT. Translating gives CASSRDGTDTQYF. Together with reference TRBV7-9 and TRBJ2-3, the CDR3 gives the full variable domain: DTGVSQNPRHKITKRGQNVTFRCDPISEHNRLYWYRQTLGQGPEFLTYFQNEAQLEKSRLLSDRFSAERPKGSFSTLEIQRTEQGDSAMYLCASSRDGTDTQYFGPGTRLTVL.

This clone has a handful of counts. The chain recombines TRBV28 with TRBJ1-3, with TRBD1 matching over 7 bases. V gave up 4 bases and J gave up 4 bases; unmatched junction bases: 7. Germline V gene lookup returns CDR1 MDHEN and CDR2 SYDVKM. This CDR3 has 15 amino acids. The chain's CDR3 is CASSSTGESGNTIYF. The CDR3 DNA is TGTGCCAGCAGTTCAACAGGGGAAAGCGGAAACACCATATATTTT.

The chain has TRBV7-8 and TRBJ2-3; TRBD2 matches at 7 bases. Trimming at V came to 4 bases and at J to 4 bases, leaving 2 bases not matched to a gene. Germline CDR1 SGHVS, CDR2 FQNEAQ. This CDR3 contains 13 residues. CDR3 residues: CASSSGGPDTQYF. CDR3 in DNA: TGTGCCAGCAGCTCGGGGGGTCCAGATACGCAGTATTTT.

In its sample, this clone was seen many times. Other DNA sequences in the sample encode the same CDR3. The chain uses TRBV6-4 and TRBJ1-5; the D gene is possibly TRBD1 (5 bases). V was trimmed by 4 bases and J by 7 bases, leaving 11 bases between them. This CDR3 comprises 13 residues. Per the germline V gene, CDR1 is MRHNA and CDR2 is SNTAGT. The CDR3 spells CASSAGEGQPQHF. CDR3 nucleotides: TGTGCCAGCAGTGCCGGGGAGGGGCAGCCCCAGCATTTT.

The rearrangement uses TRBV6-1 and TRBJ1-6, with D perhaps TRBD1 (5 bases). Germline V gene data show CDR1 as MNHNS and CDR2 as SASEGT. The CDR3 covers 16 residues. V was pared by 3 bases and J by 5 bases, with 14 bases between. The CDR3 coding sequence is TGTGCCAGCAGTGATGGCGTCAGGGAGGATAATTCACCCCTCCACTTT. Protein: CASSDGVREDNSPLHF.